This passage covers 8 T cell receptor beta chains from one sample sequenced in a study of naive and memory T cell subsets. Broader study findings: A few larger clonotypes appeared in naive repertoires, especially CD8, possibly memory cells re-expressing CD45RA.

Two oligonucleotides, mixed equimolar, formed the beta constant-region primer covering TRBC1 and TRBC2. The ligated cDNA underwent four PCR rounds using SP2 and nested alpha and beta constant-region primers. TCRdb processed the UMI-ligation and nested PCR reads anew with MiXCR; each CDR3 protein has one entry. The sample shows 130,000 to 150,000 distinct CDR3 sequences, under 25% of them seen only once. Antigens for these TCRs are unknown. Material for sequencing was naive CD4+ T cells from blood. Receptors were obtained from a human donor in good health.

CDR3 sequence: CASSPSGDYEQYF. CDR3 DNA sequence: TGTGCCAGCAGCCCCAGTGGCGACTACGAGCAGTACTTC. This chain links TRBV3-1 with TRBJ2-7; D call uncertain. V was pared by 4 bases and J by 3 bases, with 10 bases between. Germline V lookup: CDR1 LGHDT, CDR2 YNNKEL (reference sequence). This CDR3 has 13 residues.

This chain uses TRBV20-1 with TRBJ1-6; D possibly corresponds to TRBD1 (5 bases). The V and J ends lost 4 bases and 6 bases respectively, with 16 bases between them. The CDR3 consists of 15 residues. Germline loops: CDR1 DFQATT, CDR2 SNEGSKA (reference sequence). CDR3 bases: TGCAGTGCTAATGACAACCAGGGAAGTAATTCACCCCTCCACTTT. It encodes CSANDNQGSNSPLHF.

This clonotype was counted between two and nine times. V and J are TRBV7-2 and TRBJ2-3; TRBD2 agrees at 13 bases. V lost 5 bases to trimming and J lost 6 bases; unmatched junction nucleotides: 5. This CDR3 comprises 15 residues. Germline values: CDR1 SGHTA, CDR2 FQGNSA. CDR3 sequence: CASSRTSGSYDTQYF. The CDR3 DNA reads as TGTGCCAGCAGCCGGACTAGCGGGAGTTACGATACGCAGTATTTT.

The chain couples TRBV15 to TRBJ2-5; D may be TRBD1 (7 bases). Between the trimmed V and J ends, which lost 3 bases and 2 bases, there was a span of 16 bases. This CDR3 contains 16 residues. Germline CDR1 LNHNV, CDR2 YYDKDF (reference sequence). The CDR3, as DNA: TGTGCCACCAGCAGGGGATTGACAGGGAGGCAAGAGACCCAGTACTTC. It yields the protein CATSRGLTGRQETQYF.

The rearrangement uses TRBV12-3 or TRBV12-4 and TRBJ2-7; TRBD2 matches 11 bases. With V trimmed by 3 bases and J by 2 bases, 3 bases remained unmatched. The CDR3 covers 15 residues. This CDR3 reads CASSFGTSGTYEQYF. The CDR3 DNA is TGTGCCAGCAGTTTTGGGACTAGCGGAACCTACGAGCAGTACTTC.

This clonotype was observed a handful of times. The chain combines TRBV7-3 with TRBJ2-2, with 10 positions matching TRBD2. CDR3 size: 15 residues. The germline gives CDR1 SGHTA, CDR2 FQGTGA. The V and J ends lost 7 bases and 5 bases, in that order; junction bases with no gene match: 7. The CDR3 loop reads CASKPAGGETGELFF. The CDR3 DNA reads TGTGCCAGCAAACCAGCGGGAGGGGAGACCGGGGAGCTGTTTTTT.

This clonotype was seen a few times. J is TRBJ2-4 and V is TRBV12-3 or TRBV12-4; TRBD2 is a possible D gene (6 bases). CDR3 length equals 18 residues. V gave up 2 bases and J gave up 0 bases, with 17 bases separating them. CDR3 nucleotide sequence: TGTGCCAGCAGTTTAAGTAGGGCAGGGAGGTTAGCCAAAAACATTCAGTACTTC. It translates to CASSLSRAGRLAKNIQYF.

In this sample, this clonotype turned up a few times. The chain uses TRBV29-1 and TRBJ2-1; D gene unclear. CDR3 size: 14 residues. Per the germline V gene, CDR1 is SQVTM and CDR2 is ANQGSEA. Trimming took 4 bases from V and 0 from J, leaving 10 bases between them. The CDR3 sequence: CSVGGVSSYNEQFF. The CDR3 DNA is TGCAGCGTTGGAGGCGTCAGCTCCTACAATGAGCAGTTCTTC.